Shown below are 9 T cell receptor beta chains from a single sample sequenced in a study of blood T cell repertoires in COVID-19. Generated by immunoSEQ multiplex PCR, the TCRdb table keeps only in-frame clones and is missing some. The sample contains approximately 53,000 clones, 70% to 90% of which appear only once. The sequenced sample was peripheral blood. Receptor source: a human donor in a cohort sampled during active COVID-19.

The gene calls are TRBV7-2 and TRBJ1-2, with a tentative D call TRBD1 (6 bases). V lost 7 bases and J 3 bases, leaving 18 bases between the germline ends. This CDR3 spans 15 amino acids. The germline CDR1 and CDR2 sequences are SGHTA and FQGNSA. The CDR3 sequence: CASNPGRQGYYGYTF. In nucleotides, the CDR3 is TGTGCCAGCAACCCCGGGAGGCAGGGGTACTATGGCTACACCTTC.

The chain carries TRBV18 and TRBJ1-1; 10 bases match TRBD1. Germline V gene lookup returns CDR1 KGHSH and CDR2 LQKENI. This CDR3 has 16 residues. The ends lost 4 bases at V and 4 bases at J; junction bases unmatched: 9. CDR3 nucleotide sequence: TGTGCCAGCTCACTTACGGCGGACAGGGGGGGCACTGAAGCTTTCTTT. Amino acid sequence: CASSLTADRGGTEAFF.

This chain joins TRBV18 and TRBJ2-5; 11 bases are shared with TRBD2. The CDR3 runs to 17 residues. V lost 6 bases and J lost 2; bases outside the gene matches: 11. Germline V CDR1 and CDR2: KGHSH, LQKENI. The CDR3 DNA sequence: TGTGCCAGCTCGACCCAGGCAAGACTAGCGGGGCAAGAGACCCAGTACTTC. Its translation is CASSTQARLAGQETQYF.

This clone has only one observation. The gene calls are TRBV24-1 and TRBJ2-7; 13 bases are shared with TRBD2. Unmatched junction bases numbered 3, after V lost 2 bases and J lost 0 bases. Germline V gene data show CDR1 as KGHDR and CDR2 as SFDVKD. This CDR3 region has 17 residues. The CDR3 DNA is TGTGCCACCAGTGATTCCGGGACTAGCGGGATCTCCTACGAGCAGTACTTC. Amino acids: CATSDSGTSGISYEQYF.

This sequence joins TRBV6-5 and TRBJ2-3; 7 bases map to TRBD1. The germline gives CDR1 MNHEY, CDR2 SVGAGI. This CDR3 is 13 amino acids long. J lost 6 bases, V lost 2 bases, and 2 bases had no gene match. Here the CDR3 reads CASSYRGRDTQYF. CDR3 DNA sequence: TGTGCCAGCAGTTACAGGGGGCGGGATACGCAGTATTTT.

Notes on this clone: At one end, the junction sequence differs from germline, possibly due to a read error. The V and J genes are TRBV4-1 and TRBJ2-2; possibly TRBD1 for D (5 bases). Germline-derived CDR1 and CDR2 are MGHRA and YSYEKL. The CDR3 has 15 amino acids. CDR3 DNA sequence: TGCGCCCGCAGCCGACCAGGGCCAAACACCGGGGAGCTGTTTTTT. Its protein product is CARSRPGPNTGELFF.

This rearrangement joins TRBV5-1 to TRBJ2-7; the match to TRBD2 covers 14 bases. Germline values: CDR1 SGHRS, CDR2 YFSETQ. Unmatched junction bases numbered 3, after V lost 4 bases and J lost 3 bases. There are 15 residues in the CDR3. This CDR3 reads CASSVGLAGVYEQYF. CDR3 nucleotide sequence: TGCGCCAGCAGCGTGGGACTAGCGGGGGTCTACGAGCAGTACTTC. The full variable domain, completed using reference TRBV5-1 and TRBJ2-7, is KAGVTQTPRYLIKTRGQQVTLSCSPISGHRSVSWYQQTPGQGLQFLFEYFSETQRNKGNFPGRFSGRQFSNSRSEMNVSTLELGDSALYLCASSVGLAGVYEQYFGPGTRLTVT.

The genes are TRBV6-5 and TRBJ1-2, with 9 bases matching TRBD1. The J segment lost 8 bases and the V segment lost 4 bases, leaving 2 bases of the junction unmatched. CDR3 size: 12 residues. CDR1 MNHEY and CDR2 SVGAGI come from the germline V gene. This CDR3 reads CASSSGQGGYTF. CDR3 nucleotides: TGTGCCAGCAGTTCCGGACAGGGGGGCTACACCTTC.

This rearrangement joins TRBV9 to TRBJ2-1; 12 bases fit TRBD1. The CDR3 runs 16 residues. The V gene's germline CDR1 is SGDLS and CDR2 YYNGEE. V lost 2 bases to trimming and J lost 8 bases; unmatched junction nucleotides: 8. CDR3 sequence (DNA): TGTGCCAGCAGCGTCTCCGGGACAGGGGGCTGGGATGAGCAGTTCTTC. It encodes CASSVSGTGGWDEQFF.